This T cell receptor beta chain was sequenced during a study of T cells after posttransplantation cyclophosphamide. V dropped 0 bases and J dropped 1 base, with 13 bases sitting between them. Germline V gene sequence: CDR1 MNHNS, CDR2 SASEGT. The CDR3 has 16 residues. Study conclusions and caveats: Donor CD8+ memory clones often dominated recipient blood repertoires at later times. Skin or GI-infiltrating T cells shared few TRB sequences with blood. Recipient CMV seropositivity and CMV reactivation strongly tracked TRB clonality.

At least ten counts were recorded for this clone. Its antigen remains unidentified. Profiling relied on immunoSEQ multiplex PCR, and the TCRdb table lists in-frame clones only, not all of them. The table lists tens of thousands of clones, with no singletons. The gene calls are TRBV6-1 and TRBJ2-7; D not certain. The sequencing input was PBMCs. The receptor was derived from a man aged 40-49 years in good health, CMV-negative, and a related stem cell transplant donor. CDR3 bases: TGTGCCAGCAGTGAAGCGGCCCCATCCTCTTCCTACGAGCAGTACTTC. Its translation: CASSEAAPSSSYEQYF.